This paragraph covers one T cell receptor beta chain sequence. This same CDR3 is encoded by further DNA sequences in the sample. The sample comes from a study of blood T cell repertoires in COVID-19. The table came from immunoSEQ multiplex PCR; TCRdb's copy has only in-frame clones and leaves some out. The sample includes hundreds of thousands of clones, 85% to 90% of them seen just once. The junction had 7 bases not matched to a gene; V was cut back by 6 bases and J by 0 bases. The CDR3 extends over 15 amino acids. The V gene's germline CDR1 is MNHEY and CDR2 SMNVEV (reference sequence). This receptor was identified in a young man who had recovered from COVID-19. The rearrangement uses TRBV27 and TRBJ2-7, with 8 bases identical to TRBD2. Sequenced input: PBMCs or T cells enriched from blood (not recorded which). The CDR3 nucleotides are TGTGCCAGCAGCCTTACTAGCGGAAGCTCCTACGAGCAGTACTTC. This sequence encodes CASSLTSGSSYEQYF.